The table lists the clone carrying this TCR beta chain with a few counts. As yet, its antigen is unknown. The data belong to a study of cytomegalovirus exposure and HLA in healthy donors. General study points: The majority of TCR sequences were rare, yet some public TCRs appeared in many donors.

The J segment lost 1 base and the V segment lost 6 bases, leaving 5 bases of the junction unmatched. The germline V gene encodes CDR1 MNHNS and CDR2 SASEGT. This CDR3 has 14 amino acids. The PCR contained 60 Vbeta and 13 Jbeta primers. Generated by immunoSEQ multiplex PCR, the TCRdb table keeps only in-frame clones and is missing some. There are some 120,000 clones in the sample; 74% occur only once, and under 6.5% lies in the top ten. The V call is TRBV6-1, the J call TRBJ1-2; 7 positions agree with TRBD1. Sequenced input: PBMCs. The receptor was derived from a woman in her fifties or sixties in good health and CMV-seropositive. The chain's CDR3 is CASRAGQNNYGYTF. CDR3 sequence (DNA): TGTGCCAGCAGGGCGGGACAGAATAACTATGGCTACACCTTC.